This TCR beta chain was sequenced during a study of OX40 agonist ivuxolimab in advanced cancers. Study-wide context: Patients receiving dose escalation had hepatocellular carcinoma, melanoma, renal cell or head and neck cancer.

The CDR3 sequence is 17 residues long. V lost 6 bases, J lost 0 bases, and 24 bases lay in between. Germline V gene data show CDR1 as SQVTM and CDR2 as ANQGSEA. This table comes from immunoSEQ multiplex PCR, and its TCRdb copy is limited to in-frame clones, with some not included. Of tens of thousands of clones in the sample, around four fifths were seen once. With baseline, cycle 4 day 1, and cycle 7 day 1 as timepoints, blood was sampled. In the case of this clone: The antigen remains unidentified.

Study-wide results and limits: Low levels of normalized T-cell clonal expansion also appeared in some nonresponders.

The material sequenced was CD4+ or CD8+ T cells sorted from blood, taken in a trial of the OX40 agonist ivuxolimab. The origin of this receptor is an adult with an advanced solid tumor such as melanoma, head and neck, liver or kidney cancer. The chain links TRBV29-1 to TRBJ2-7; D is undetermined. The CDR3 protein is CSVLQQRAVLSSYEQYF. CDR3 sequence (DNA): TGCAGCGTCCTCCAGCAAAGAGCTGTTCTTAGCTCCTACGAGCAGTACTTC.